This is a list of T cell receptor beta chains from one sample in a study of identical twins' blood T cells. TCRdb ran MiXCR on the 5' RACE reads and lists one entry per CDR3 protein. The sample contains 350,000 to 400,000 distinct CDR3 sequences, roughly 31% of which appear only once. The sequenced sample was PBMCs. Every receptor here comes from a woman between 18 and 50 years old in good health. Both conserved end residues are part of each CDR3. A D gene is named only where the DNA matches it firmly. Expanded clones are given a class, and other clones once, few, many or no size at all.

cdr3_aa: CASSGPGGTDTQYF; cdr3_nt: TGTGCCAGCAGTGGGCCGGGAGGGACAGATACGCAGTATTTT; j_call: TRBJ2-3; d_call: TRBD2; v_call: TRBV2; clone_size: -
cdr3_aa: CASSYSSGEKLFF; cdr3_nt: TGTGCCAGCAGTTACTCGTCAGGGGAAAAACTGTTTTTT; j_call: TRBJ1-4; d_call: -; v_call: TRBV6-6; clone_size: -
cdr3_aa: CASSLRSSGANVLTF; cdr3_nt: TGTGCCAGCAGTTTAAGAAGCTCTGGGGCCAACGTCCTGACTTTC; j_call: TRBJ2-6; d_call: -; v_call: TRBV27; clone_size: many
cdr3_aa: CASSLATVSSTDTQYF; cdr3_nt: TGTGCCAGCAGCTTAGCCACAGTCTCTAGCACAGATACGCAGTATTTT; j_call: TRBJ2-3; d_call: -; v_call: TRBV7-2; clone_size: -
cdr3_aa: CASSSNLPVAFF; cdr3_nt: TGTGCCAGCAGCTCAAACTTACCAGTAGCTTTCTTT; j_call: TRBJ1-1; d_call: -; v_call: TRBV28; clone_size: many
cdr3_aa: CASSYWSEGAEQYF; cdr3_nt: TGTGCCAGCAGTTATTGGTCGGAGGGCGCCGAGCAGTACTTC; j_call: TRBJ2-7; d_call: -; v_call: TRBV6-2/TRBV6-3; clone_size: -
cdr3_aa: CASSSRLNEQFF; cdr3_nt: TGTGCCAGCAGCTCCCGACTCAATGAGCAGTTCTTC; j_call: TRBJ2-1; d_call: -; v_call: TRBV7-8; clone_size: few
cdr3_aa: CAGSSARQKNQPQHF; cdr3_nt: TGTGCCGGCAGTTCCGCCCGACAGAAGAATCAGCCCCAGCATTTT; j_call: TRBJ1-5; d_call: -; v_call: TRBV6-6; clone_size: few
cdr3_aa: CASSEAVDSNEKLFF; cdr3_nt: TGTGCCAGCAGTGAAGCGGTAGACTCAAATGAAAAACTGTTTTTT; j_call: TRBJ1-4; d_call: -; v_call: TRBV6-1; clone_size: few
cdr3_aa: CASSLSPASSGYTF; cdr3_nt: TGTGCCAGCAGTTTATCGCCGGCGTCGAGTGGCTACACCTTC; j_call: TRBJ1-2; d_call: -; v_call: TRBV27; clone_size: -
cdr3_aa: CSARTGRAGEAFF; cdr3_nt: TGCAGCGCCCGGACAGGGAGAGCGGGTGAAGCTTTCTTT; j_call: TRBJ1-1; d_call: TRBD1; v_call: TRBV29-1; clone_size: -
cdr3_aa: CSVEDPQGGMAFF; cdr3_nt: TGCAGCGTTGAAGATCCTCAGGGAGGGATGGCTTTCTTT; j_call: TRBJ1-1; d_call: -; v_call: TRBV29-1; clone_size: few
cdr3_aa: CASSLVFSGDTCEQYF; cdr3_nt: TGTGCCAGCAGCTTAGTGTTTTCAGGGGATACCTGCGAGCAGTACTTC; j_call: TRBJ2-7; d_call: -; v_call: TRBV7-9; clone_size: -
cdr3_aa: CSAPDRIQKNIQYF; cdr3_nt: TGCAGTGCGCCTGACAGGATCCAGAAAAACATTCAGTACTTC; j_call: TRBJ2-4; d_call: -; v_call: TRBV20-1; clone_size: few
cdr3_aa: CASSLLDTRPMNTEAFF; cdr3_nt: TGCGCCAGCAGCTTGCTGGACACTCGCCCGATGAACACTGAAGCTTTCTTT; j_call: TRBJ1-1; d_call: -; v_call: TRBV5-1; clone_size: medium-sized
cdr3_aa: CASSRQPYSNQPQHF; cdr3_nt: TGTGCCAGCAGTAGACAGCCTTATAGCAATCAGCCCCAGCATTTT; j_call: TRBJ1-5; d_call: -; v_call: TRBV6-5; clone_size: many
cdr3_aa: CASSVEAYSYNEQFF; cdr3_nt: TGTGCCAGCAGCGTAGAGGCTTATTCCTACAATGAGCAGTTCTTC; j_call: TRBJ2-1; d_call: -; v_call: TRBV9; clone_size: few
cdr3_aa: CASSLENPAGIQYF; cdr3_nt: TGTGCCAGCAGTTTGGAGAATCCAGCCGGCATTCAGTACTTC; j_call: TRBJ2-4; d_call: -; v_call: TRBV6-2/TRBV6-3; clone_size: few
cdr3_aa: CASSEHTHYSNQPQYF; cdr3_nt: TGTGCCAGCAGTGAACATACACATTATAGCAATCAGCCCCAGTATTTT; j_call: TRBJ2-3; d_call: -; v_call: TRBV2; clone_size: -
cdr3_aa: CSVRTGSNYGYTF; cdr3_nt: TGCAGCGTTAGGACCGGGAGCAACTATGGCTACACCTTC; j_call: TRBJ1-2; d_call: -; v_call: TRBV29-1; clone_size: few
cdr3_aa: CSAKTGIYGYTF; cdr3_nt: TGCAGTGCTAAGACAGGGATCTATGGCTACACCTTC; j_call: TRBJ1-2; d_call: TRBD1; v_call: TRBV20-1; clone_size: -
cdr3_aa: CASRQDRGKSPGANVLTF; cdr3_nt: TGTGCCAGCAGACAAGACAGGGGGAAGTCCCCTGGGGCCAACGTCCTGACTTTC; j_call: TRBJ2-6; d_call: TRBD1; v_call: TRBV6-2/TRBV6-3; clone_size: few
cdr3_aa: CSVVGHRGLYGYTF; cdr3_nt: TGCAGCGTCGTAGGTCACAGGGGGCTCTATGGCTACACCTTC; j_call: TRBJ1-2; d_call: TRBD1; v_call: TRBV29-1; clone_size: many
cdr3_aa: CASSLEYRPYYGYTF; cdr3_nt: TGTGCCAGCAGTTTAGAGTACCGACCTTACTATGGCTACACCTTC; j_call: TRBJ1-2; d_call: -; v_call: TRBV12-3/TRBV12-4; clone_size: once
cdr3_aa: CSAVPGTNDHEQYF; cdr3_nt: TGCAGTGCCGTCCCCGGGACTAACGACCACGAGCAGTACTTC; j_call: TRBJ2-7; d_call: TRBD2; v_call: TRBV20-1; clone_size: many
cdr3_aa: CGARRRDDEKLFF; cdr3_nt: TGCGGTGCTAGGAGAAGGGATGATGAAAAACTGTTTTTT; j_call: TRBJ1-4; d_call: -; v_call: TRBV20-1; clone_size: -
cdr3_aa: CASSWQASGEQYF; cdr3_nt: TGTGCCAGCAGTTGGCAGGCTTCGGGCGAGCAGTACTTC; j_call: TRBJ2-7; d_call: -; v_call: TRBV12-3/TRBV12-4; clone_size: -
cdr3_aa: CASSLYGGRDGYTF; cdr3_nt: TGTGCCAGCAGTTTATATGGGGGTAGGGATGGCTACACCTTC; j_call: TRBJ1-2; d_call: -; v_call: TRBV27; clone_size: -
cdr3_aa: CSARRDIIPPEAFF; cdr3_nt: TGCAGTGCTAGAAGGGACATCATCCCCCCTGAAGCTTTCTTT; j_call: TRBJ1-1; d_call: -; v_call: TRBV20-1; clone_size: -
cdr3_aa: CASSYEGNRPYEQYF; cdr3_nt: TGTGCCAGCAGTTATGAGGGAAACCGCCCCTACGAGCAGTACTTC; j_call: TRBJ2-7; d_call: -; v_call: TRBV6-2/TRBV6-3; clone_size: -
cdr3_aa: CSAQSLDEQFF; cdr3_nt: TGCAGTGCCCAATCCCTGGATGAGCAGTTCTTC; j_call: TRBJ2-1; d_call: -; v_call: TRBV20-1; clone_size: many
cdr3_aa: CSASNPASGSKNIQYF; cdr3_nt: TGCAGTGCTAGTAACCCTGCGAGCGGTTCCAAAAACATTCAGTACTTC; j_call: TRBJ2-4; d_call: -; v_call: TRBV20-1; clone_size: -
cdr3_aa: CSGRSLNTEAFF; cdr3_nt: TGCAGCGGCCGCAGCCTGAACACTGAAGCTTTCTTT; j_call: TRBJ1-1; d_call: -; v_call: TRBV29-1; clone_size: -
cdr3_aa: CASRIAGPPNEQFF; cdr3_nt: TGTGCCAGCAGGATAGCGGGACCTCCTAATGAGCAGTTCTTC; j_call: TRBJ2-1; d_call: TRBD2; v_call: TRBV2; clone_size: -
cdr3_aa: CASYGGPTDTQYF; cdr3_nt: TGTGCCAGCTATGGCGGGCCCACAGATACGCAGTATTTT; j_call: TRBJ2-3; d_call: -; v_call: TRBV6-2/TRBV6-3; clone_size: -
cdr3_aa: CASSQENSPLHF; cdr3_nt: TGCGCCAGCAGCCAAGAGAATTCACCCCTCCACTTT; j_call: TRBJ1-6; d_call: -; v_call: TRBV4-3; clone_size: few
cdr3_aa: CASSVDRPHEQYF; cdr3_nt: TGTGCCAGCAGCGTCGACAGGCCCCACGAGCAGTACTTC; j_call: TRBJ2-7; d_call: -; v_call: TRBV11-2; clone_size: once
cdr3_aa: CASSLSHEQFF; cdr3_nt: TGTGCCAGCAGCTTGTCTCATGAGCAGTTCTTC; j_call: TRBJ2-1; d_call: -; v_call: TRBV5-5; clone_size: few
cdr3_aa: CSAPQGVRGAFF; cdr3_nt: TGCAGCGCACCCCAAGGCGTCCGGGGGGCTTTCTTT; j_call: TRBJ1-1; d_call: -; v_call: TRBV29-1; clone_size: -
cdr3_aa: CSARWGVEGNQPQHF; cdr3_nt: TGCAGTGCCCGATGGGGAGTCGAGGGTAATCAGCCCCAGCATTTT; j_call: TRBJ1-5; d_call: -; v_call: TRBV20-1; clone_size: -
cdr3_aa: CASSFPSTTDTQYF; cdr3_nt: TGTGCCAGCAGCTTCCCTAGCACCACAGATACGCAGTATTTT; j_call: TRBJ2-3; d_call: -; v_call: TRBV13; clone_size: few
cdr3_aa: CASSLVGGSSYEQYF; cdr3_nt: TGTGCCAGCAGCTTAGTTGGCGGGAGTTCTTACGAGCAGTACTTC; j_call: TRBJ2-7; d_call: TRBD2; v_call: TRBV7-2; clone_size: -
cdr3_aa: CASRETGRGNTIYF; cdr3_nt: TGCGCCAGCAGAGAGACAGGGAGAGGAAACACCATATATTTT; j_call: TRBJ1-3; d_call: TRBD1; v_call: TRBV5-1; clone_size: -
cdr3_aa: CASTQGQSSYNSPLHF; cdr3_nt: TGTGCCAGCACCCAGGGACAGAGCTCCTATAATTCACCCCTCCACTTT; j_call: TRBJ1-6; d_call: TRBD1; v_call: TRBV9; clone_size: few
cdr3_aa: CASSWGRNNEQFF; cdr3_nt: TGTGCCAGCAGCTGGGGCAGGAACAATGAGCAGTTCTTC; j_call: TRBJ2-1; d_call: -; v_call: TRBV7-2; clone_size: -
cdr3_aa: CASSFGGADTGELFF; cdr3_nt: TGTGCCAGCAGCTTTGGAGGGGCCGACACCGGGGAGCTGTTTTTT; j_call: TRBJ2-2; d_call: -; v_call: TRBV5-6; clone_size: few
cdr3_aa: CASSLVAPASEQYF; cdr3_nt: TGTGCCAGCAGCTTAGTAGCTCCGGCCTCCGAGCAGTACTTC; j_call: TRBJ2-7; d_call: -; v_call: TRBV7-9; clone_size: few
cdr3_aa: CSVTGGGTEAFF; cdr3_nt: TGCAGCGTTACGGGGGGAGGCACTGAAGCTTTCTTT; j_call: TRBJ1-1; d_call: -; v_call: TRBV29-1; clone_size: many
cdr3_aa: CSVDTRETQYF; cdr3_nt: TGCAGCGTCGATACGCGGGAGACCCAGTACTTC; j_call: TRBJ2-5; d_call: -; v_call: TRBV29-1; clone_size: few
cdr3_aa: CASSLTDTGNYGYTF; cdr3_nt: TGCGCCAGCAGCTTGACCGACACCGGAAACTATGGCTACACCTTC; j_call: TRBJ1-2; d_call: -; v_call: TRBV5-1; clone_size: -
cdr3_aa: CSARDRSGATNEKLFF; cdr3_nt: TGCAGTGCTAGAGATCGGTCGGGTGCAACTAATGAAAAACTGTTTTTT; j_call: TRBJ1-4; d_call: -; v_call: TRBV20-1; clone_size: -
cdr3_aa: CASSFKTGNGQFF; cdr3_nt: TGTGCCAGCAGCTTTAAAACGGGCAACGGGCAGTTCTTC; j_call: TRBJ2-1; d_call: -; v_call: TRBV7-2; clone_size: few
cdr3_aa: CSAEGASRARELFF; cdr3_nt: TGCAGTGCTGAAGGGGCTAGTAGGGCCAGGGAGCTGTTTTTT; j_call: TRBJ2-2; d_call: -; v_call: TRBV20-1; clone_size: -
cdr3_aa: CASRTTPAGPYEQYF; cdr3_nt: TGTGCCAGCAGGACTACTCCAGCGGGGCCTTACGAGCAGTACTTC; j_call: TRBJ2-7; d_call: -; v_call: TRBV21-1; clone_size: few
cdr3_aa: CASSVRASIRETQYF; cdr3_nt: TGTGCCAGCAGCGTTCGCGCTAGCATCAGGGAGACCCAGTACTTC; j_call: TRBJ2-5; d_call: -; v_call: TRBV9; clone_size: -
cdr3_aa: CATSDPGQGGYNEQFF; cdr3_nt: TGTGCCACCAGTGATCCCGGACAGGGTGGGTACAATGAGCAGTTCTTC; j_call: TRBJ2-1; d_call: TRBD1; v_call: TRBV24-1; clone_size: few
cdr3_aa: CASSLYLFSNTIYF; cdr3_nt: TGTGCCAGCAGTCTCTACCTCTTCTCAAACACCATATATTTT; j_call: TRBJ1-3; d_call: -; v_call: TRBV27; clone_size: few
cdr3_aa: CASHVLSGGTEAFF; cdr3_nt: TGTGCCAGCCACGTTCTGTCAGGGGGAACTGAAGCTTTCTTT; j_call: TRBJ1-1; d_call: TRBD1; v_call: TRBV6-6; clone_size: -
cdr3_aa: CASSLSVSTEAFF; cdr3_nt: TGTGCCAGCAGTTTATCTGTCAGCACTGAAGCTTTCTTT; j_call: TRBJ1-1; d_call: -; v_call: TRBV27; clone_size: few